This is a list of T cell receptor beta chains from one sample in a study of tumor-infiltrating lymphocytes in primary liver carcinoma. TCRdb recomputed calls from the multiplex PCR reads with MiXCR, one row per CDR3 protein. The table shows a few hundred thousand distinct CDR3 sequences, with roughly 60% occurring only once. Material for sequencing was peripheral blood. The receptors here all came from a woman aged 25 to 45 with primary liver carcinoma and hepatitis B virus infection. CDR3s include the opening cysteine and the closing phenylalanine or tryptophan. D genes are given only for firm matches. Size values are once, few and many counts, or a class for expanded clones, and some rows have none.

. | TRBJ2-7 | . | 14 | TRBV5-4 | CVSSLGSAPYEQYF | TGTGTCAGCAGCTTGGGGTCCGCCCCCTACGAGCAGTACTTT
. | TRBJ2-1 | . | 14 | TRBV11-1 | CACSQLVFYNEQFF | TGTGCCTGCAGCCAATTGGTTTTCTACAATGAGCAGTTCTTC
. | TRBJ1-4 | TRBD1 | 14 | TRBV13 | CASSHGTARGKLFF | TGTGCCAGCAGCCACGGGACAGCTCGGGGAAAACTGTTTTTT
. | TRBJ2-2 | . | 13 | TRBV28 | CASSLVAPGELFF | TGTGCCAGCAGTTTAGTAGCTCCCGGGGAGCTGTTTTTT
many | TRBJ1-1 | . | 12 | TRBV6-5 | CASSSTNTEAFF | TGTGCCAGCAGTTCTACGAACACTGAAGCTTTCTTT
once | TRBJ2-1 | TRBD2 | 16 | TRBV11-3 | CAGSIWGGDSYNEQFF | TGTGCCGGCAGCATATGGGGAGGGGATTCCTACAATGAGCAGTTCTTC
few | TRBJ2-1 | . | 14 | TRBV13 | CASINSGTDNEQFF | TGTGCCAGCATCAATAGCGGGACAGACAATGAGCAGTTCTTC
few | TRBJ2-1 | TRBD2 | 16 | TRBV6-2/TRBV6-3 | CASSYTPGTITNEQFF | TGTGCCAGCAGTTACACCCCCGGGACTATCACCAATGAGCAGTTCTTC
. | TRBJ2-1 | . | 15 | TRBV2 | CASSEDRTGNNEQFF | TGTGCCAGCAGTGAGGACCGGACGGGGAACAATGAGCAGTTCTTC
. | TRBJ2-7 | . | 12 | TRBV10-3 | CAISEVLYEQYF | TGTGCCATCAGTGAGGTACTCTACGAGCAGTACTTC
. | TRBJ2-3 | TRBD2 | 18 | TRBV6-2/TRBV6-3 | CASRTRLAGGMFTDTQYF | TGTGCCAGCAGAACACGACTAGCGGGGGGGATGTTCACAGATACGCAGTATTTT
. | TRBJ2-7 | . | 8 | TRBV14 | CASSFLFF | TGTGCCAGCAGCTTCCTCTTCTTC
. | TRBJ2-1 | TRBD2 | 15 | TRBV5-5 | CASSRGVGVMNEQFF | TGTGCCAGCAGCCGGGGGGTAGGGGTTATGAATGAGCAGTTCTTC
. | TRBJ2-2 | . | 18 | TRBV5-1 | CASSLAVEMTANTGELFF | TGCGCCAGCAGCTTGGCGGTAGAGATGACCGCGAACACCGGGGAGCTGTTTTTT
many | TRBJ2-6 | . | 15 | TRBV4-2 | CASSHEDSGANVLTF | TGTGCCAGCAGCCATGAGGATTCTGGGGCCAACGTCCTGACTTTC
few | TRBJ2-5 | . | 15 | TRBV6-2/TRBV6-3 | CASSQGRFRQETQYF | TGTGCCAGCAGCCAAGGGAGATTTCGGCAAGAGACCCAGTACTTC
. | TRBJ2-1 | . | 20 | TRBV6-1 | CVSLNLLHSGIIKWDNEQFF | TGTGTCAGCCTTAACCTACTACACAGCGGGATTATTAAGTGGGACAATGAGCAATTCTTC
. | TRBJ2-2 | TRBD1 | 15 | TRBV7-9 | CASSEDRRKTGELFF | TGTGCCAGCAGCGAGGACAGGCGGAAGACCGGGGAGCTGTTTTTT
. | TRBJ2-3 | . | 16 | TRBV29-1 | CSGDPSWDVWADTQYF | TGCAGCGGGGACCCCTCCTGGGACGTTTGGGCGGATACGCAGTATTTT
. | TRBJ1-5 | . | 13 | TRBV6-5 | CASSYSRGRPQLF | TGTGCCAGCAGTTACTCGAGAGGTCGGCCCCAGCTTTTT
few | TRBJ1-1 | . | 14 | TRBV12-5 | CASDLGGMDTEAFF | TGTGCTAGCGATCTGGGGGGAATGGACACTGAAGCTTTCTTT
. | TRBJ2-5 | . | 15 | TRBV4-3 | CASSQGVRVRETQYF | TGCGCTAGCAGCCAAGGAGTAAGGGTGCGAGAGACCCAGTACTTC
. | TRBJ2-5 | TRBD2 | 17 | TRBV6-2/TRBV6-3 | CASKDPGLAVGQETQYF | TGTGCCAGCAAGGATCCGGGACTAGCAGTCGGCCAAGAGACCCAGTACTTC
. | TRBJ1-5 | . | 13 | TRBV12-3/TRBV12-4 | CVSSTGTAQPQHF | TGTGTCAGCAGTACAGGGACTGCTCAGCCCCAGCATTTT
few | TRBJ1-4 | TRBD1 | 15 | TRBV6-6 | CASSPPGGRSEKLFF | TGTGCCAGCAGTCCTCCAGGGGGCCGCAGTGAAAAACTGTTTTTT
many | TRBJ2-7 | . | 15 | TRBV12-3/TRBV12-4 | CASSPWGGGLYEQYF | TGTGCCAGCAGCCCGTGGGGAGGTGGACTCTACGAGCAGTACTTC
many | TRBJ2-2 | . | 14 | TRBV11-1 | CASSSPPLTGELFF | TGTGCCAGCAGCTCCCCTCCACTAACCGGGGAGCTGTTTTTT
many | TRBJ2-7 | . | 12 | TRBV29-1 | CSVFTSSYEQYF | TGCAGCGTTTTTACGAGCTCCTACGAGCAGTACTTC
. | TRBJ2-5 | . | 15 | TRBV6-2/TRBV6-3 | CASSQGFYRGETQYF | TGTGCCAGCAGCCAGGGATTCTACCGGGGGGAGACCCAGTACTTC
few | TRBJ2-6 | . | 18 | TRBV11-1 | CASSQSTPVGAGANVLTF | TGTGCCAGCAGCCAATCAACCCCCGTTGGGGCCGGGGCCAACGTCCTGACTTTC
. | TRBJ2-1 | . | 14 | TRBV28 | CASSSKGGPWEQFF | TGTGCCAGCAGTTCCAAGGGGGGACCTTGGGAGCAGTTCTTC
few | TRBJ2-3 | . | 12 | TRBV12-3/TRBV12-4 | CASRPSADTQYF | TGTGCCAGTCGACCTAGCGCAGATACGCAGTATTTT
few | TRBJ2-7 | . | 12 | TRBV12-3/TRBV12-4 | CASSSQHYEQYF | TGTGCCAGCAGTTCACAGCACTACGAGCAGTACTTC
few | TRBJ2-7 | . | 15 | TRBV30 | CAWGGGAGISYEQYF | TGTGCCTGGGGAGGTGGGGCGGGAATTAGCTACGAGCAGTACTTC
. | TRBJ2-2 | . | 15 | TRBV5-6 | CTSNLAPRVNGELFF | TGTACCAGCAACTTAGCACCCAGAGTCAACGGGGAGCTGTTTTTT
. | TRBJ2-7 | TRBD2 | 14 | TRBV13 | CASSLGTSDYEQYF | TGTGCCAGCAGCTTAGGGACTAGCGACTACGAGCAGTACTTC
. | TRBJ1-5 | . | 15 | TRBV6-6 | CASWQRGGSNQPQHF | TGTGCCAGCTGGCAGCGGGGGGGTAGCAATCAGCCCCAGCATTTT
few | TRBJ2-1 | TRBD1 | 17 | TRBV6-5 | CASSYTQTGAIYNEQFF | TGTGCCAGCAGTTACACCCAGACAGGGGCGATCTACAATGAGCAGTTCTTC
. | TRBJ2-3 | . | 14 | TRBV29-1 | CSVGDNAGNQPQYF | TGCAGCGTTGGGGACAACGCCGGCAATCAGCCCCAGTATTTT
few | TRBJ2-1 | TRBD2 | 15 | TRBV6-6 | CASSPAGGGNNEQFF | TGTGCCAGCAGTCCTGCGGGAGGGGGGAACAATGAGCAGTTCTTC
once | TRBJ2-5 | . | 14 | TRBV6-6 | CASSYGRMQETQYF | TGTGCCAGCAGTTACGGGCGGATGCAAGAGACCCAGTATTTC
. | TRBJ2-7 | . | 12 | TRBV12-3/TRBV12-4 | CASSLRHYEQYF | TGTGCCAGCAGTCTCCGACACTACGAGCAGTACTTC